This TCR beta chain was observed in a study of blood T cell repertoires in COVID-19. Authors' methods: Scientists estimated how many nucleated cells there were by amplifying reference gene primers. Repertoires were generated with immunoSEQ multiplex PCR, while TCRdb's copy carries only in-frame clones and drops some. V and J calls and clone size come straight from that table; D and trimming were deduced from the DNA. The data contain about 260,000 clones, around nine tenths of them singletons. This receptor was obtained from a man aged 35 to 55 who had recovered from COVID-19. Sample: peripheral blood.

The CDR3 spells CASSPTPGQEETQYF. DNA for the CDR3: TGTGCCAGCAGCCCAACCCCGGGACAGGAAGAGACCCAGTACTTC. The chain carries TRBV7-6 and TRBJ2-5, with TRBD1 matching over 8 bases. The CDR3 extends over 15 amino acids. J was trimmed by 3 bases and V by 5 bases; bases with no gene match: 8. CDR1 and CDR2 from the germline V gene are SGHVS and FNYEAQ.